This is a list of T cell receptor beta chains from one sample in a study of T-cell memory formation after mild COVID-19. TCRdb recomputed calls from the 5' RACE reads with MiXCR, one row per CDR3 protein. This sample has 280,000 or so distinct CDR3 sequences, with approximately 7.6% found just once. Sequenced material: PBMCs or a T cell subset sorted from them (not recorded which). Receptors were obtained from a man aged 18 to 30 who had mild COVID-19 (a few samples of this study predate the infection). Cell type and time point are not known. The CDR3 runs from the conserved cysteine through the conserved F or W. Each record gives: D gene, J gene, V gene, clone size, CDR3 DNA, CDR3 protein. D genes are given only for firm matches. Clone size appears in some rows only: once, few, many, or a class for an expanded clone.

- | TRBJ1-4 | TRBV5-1 | few | TGCGCCAGCAGCCCGGGACGGGCGGGGGAAAAACTGTTTTTT | CASSPGRAGEKLFF
- | TRBJ1-2 | TRBV5-1 | few | TGCGCCAGCAGCTCGAACCAGGGGATCTGGGGCTACACCTTC | CASSSNQGIWGYTF
- | TRBJ2-1 | TRBV29-1 | many | TGCAGCGTGCCTAACGGCAGGGGTCTTCCGAGCTCCTACAATGAGCAGTTCTTC | CSVPNGRGLPSSYNEQFF
TRBD1 | TRBJ1-2 | TRBV12-3/TRBV12-4 | few | TGTGCCAGCAGGGGGACAGGGGTCGACTATGGCTACACCTTC | CASRGTGVDYGYTF
- | TRBJ1-6 | TRBV7-2 | - | TGTGCCAGCAGCCCGGGGTGGGGGAGCGCACCCCTCCAATTT | CASSPGWGSAPLQF
- | TRBJ2-1 | TRBV5-4 | - | TGTGCCAGCAGTTGGAGCGGCAATGAGCAGTTCTTC | CASSWSGNEQFF
- | TRBJ2-3 | TRBV5-1 | - | TGCGCCAGCGGGTACAGGGTCCCCACAGATACGCAGTATTTT | CASGYRVPTDTQYF
- | TRBJ1-2 | TRBV5-1 | - | TGCGCCAGCAGCCCCTTGGACAGTTCCCCCCAGCTCTATGGCTACACCTTC | CASSPLDSSPQLYGYTF
- | TRBJ1-1 | TRBV5-6 | - | TGTGCCAGCAGCATGGACATCATGAACACTGAAGCTTTCTTT | CASSMDIMNTEAFF
- | TRBJ2-3 | TRBV4-2 | - | TGTGCCAGCAGCCAAGAGCCCCCTTCCACAGATACGCAGTATTTT | CASSQEPPSTDTQYF
TRBD2 | TRBJ2-1 | TRBV7-2 | - | TGTGCCAGCAGCTTAGGGGACTACCCCCAGAAGCAGTTCTTC | CASSLGDYPQKQFF
- | TRBJ2-5 | TRBV11-2 | - | TGTGCCAGCGGGCGCCTTTTGGGGGCAGCGGAGACCCAGTACTTC | CASGRLLGAAETQYF
TRBD1 | TRBJ1-3 | TRBV19 | - | TGTGCCACCGGGGACAGGAGCTCTGGAAACACCATATATTTT | CATGDRSSGNTIYF
- | TRBJ1-1 | TRBV27 | few | TGTGCCAGCAGGTACTCACAGGGAGGAACTGAAGCTTTCTTT | CASRYSQGGTEAFF
- | TRBJ1-5 | TRBV10-3 | few | TGTGCCATCAGTGAGTACAAGCAGGCCCAGCATTTT | CAISEYKQAQHF
- | TRBJ2-5 | TRBV7-9 | many | TGTGCCAGCACCTCCCCAGTGGGCAGGGACCAAGAGACCCAGTACTTC | CASTSPVGRDQETQYF
TRBD1 | TRBJ1-2 | TRBV2 | - | TGTGCCAGCAGTGAATTGGCAGGGGGCACCTATGGCTACACCTTC | CASSELAGGTYGYTF
TRBD1 | TRBJ1-5 | TRBV20-1 | few | TGCAGTGCTCCGTTTACTCCGGGACAGATCAATCAGCCCCAGCATTTT | CSAPFTPGQINQPQHF
- | TRBJ1-2 | TRBV7-6 | - | TGTGCCAGCAGCTTGGAGGTTGGTGGCTACACCTTC | CASSLEVGGYTF
- | TRBJ1-1 | TRBV2 | few | TGTGCCAGCAGTCCCGAGTCGGGGGACACTGAAGCTTTCTTT | CASSPESGDTEAFF
- | TRBJ1-5 | TRBV6-6 | - | TGTGCCAGCAGCGATAATCAGCCCCAGCATTTT | CASSDNQPQHF
TRBD1 | TRBJ1-4 | TRBV20-1 | many | TGCAGTGCTAGGTTCGGGAACAGGGGAATCGAAAAACTGTTTTTT | CSARFGNRGIEKLFF
- | TRBJ2-3 | TRBV6-6 | few | TGTGCCAGCACCTACTTCGGCACAGATACGCAGTATTTT | CASTYFGTDTQYF
- | TRBJ2-5 | TRBV6-1 | few | TGTGCCAGCAGTTCCGGGGTGCAGGGGGGATTCCAAGAGACCCAGTACTTC | CASSSGVQGGFQETQYF
- | TRBJ2-5 | TRBV4-3 | many | TGCGCCAGCAGCCCCACCGGAACAGTGCGAGAGACCCAGTACTTC | CASSPTGTVRETQYF
- | TRBJ1-6 | TRBV7-9 | - | TGTGCCAGCAGCTGGACGGGGAATTCACCCCTCCACTTT | CASSWTGNSPLHF
TRBD1 | TRBJ1-2 | TRBV29-1 | - | TGCAGCGTTGCCCGAGGACAGGGGGCGGATGGCTACACCTTC | CSVARGQGADGYTF
- | TRBJ2-5 | TRBV7-9 | many | TGTGCCAGCAGCTCCGCCCCGCGGGCCCGGGGGACCCAGTACTTC | CASSSAPRARGTQYF
TRBD2 | TRBJ2-3 | TRBV4-1 | few | TGCGCCAGCAGCCACCCGACTAGCGGAGTCACAGATACGCAGTATTTT | CASSHPTSGVTDTQYF
- | TRBJ1-5 | TRBV6-6 | many | TGTGCCAGCAGTTACTCGATTTTGGGAGGCTGGCCCCAGCATTTT | CASSYSILGGWPQHF
TRBD2 | TRBJ2-5 | TRBV10-2 | many | TGCGCCAGCAACCTAGCGGGTTCAGAGACCCAGTACTTC | CASNLAGSETQYF
TRBD2 | TRBJ2-5 | TRBV5-6 | many | TGTGCCAGCAGCTTCGTCCAGGGGACTAGCGCCGGAGAGACCCAGTACTTC | CASSFVQGTSAGETQYF
- | TRBJ2-1 | TRBV20-1 | few | TGCAGTGTCGACGGCCGCTCCTGGGGCAATGAGCAGTTCTTC | CSVDGRSWGNEQFF
- | TRBJ2-7 | TRBV24-1 | - | TGTGCCACCAGTGGGGAAGCAGGAGCCAAAGAATACGAGCAGTACTTC | CATSGEAGAKEYEQYF
- | TRBJ1-2 | TRBV25-1 | - | TGTGCCAGCAGTGAAGGGTCTTACTATGGCTACACCTTC | CASSEGSYYGYTF
- | TRBJ1-2 | TRBV5-1 | few | TGCGCCAGCAGCTTTCTTTTCAAGGGCTCGAGGAACGATGGCTACACCTTC | CASSFLFKGSRNDGYTF
- | TRBJ1-2 | TRBV4-3 | once | TGCGCCAGCAGCCAAGATGGAGGGGCCGAGGGTGGCTACACCTTC | CASSQDGGAEGGYTF
- | TRBJ2-2 | TRBV7-2 | - | TGTGCCAGCAGCCTACGACTAGGAGGGGGCTACACCGGGGAGCTGTTTTTT | CASSLRLGGGYTGELFF
- | TRBJ2-6 | TRBV5-1 | - | TGCGCCAGCATGGAACAGGGTTTACAAGTCTCTGGGGCCAACGTCCTGACTTTC | CASMEQGLQVSGANVLTF
- | TRBJ1-2 | TRBV5-1 | - | TGCGCCAGCAGCTTGGGGGGAACAGGGATTCTCGGTGGCTACACCTTC | CASSLGGTGILGGYTF